This is a list of T cell receptor beta chains from one sample in a study of identical twins. Each CDR3 protein is one row after TCRdb ran MiXCR on the 5' RACE reads. The sample has under 500,000 distinct CDR3 sequences, roughly an eighth seen once; the top ten hold approximately 1%. These data were likewise used in another study, on yellow fever vaccine responses in identical twins.

Sequenced sample: CD4+ T cells sorted from blood. The source is a woman aged 18 to 35 in good health. The CDR3 runs from the conserved cysteine through the conserved F or W. D genes are given only for firm matches. The size field is filled for only some rows; it gives once, few, many or a size class.

V gene: TRBV24-1; clone size: -; D gene: -; CDR3 length: 14; J gene: TRBJ1-3; CDR3 DNA: TGTGCCACCAGTGATGAGGGGTCTGGAAACACCATATATTTT; CDR3 protein: CATSDEGSGNTIYF
V gene: TRBV11-1; clone size: many; D gene: TRBD2; CDR3 length: 19; J gene: TRBJ2-1; CDR3 DNA: TGTGCCAGCAGCTTAGTTGTGTTCCCCGGGGCTAGCGGGGCGAATGAGCAGTTCTTC; CDR3 protein: CASSLVVFPGASGANEQFF
V gene: TRBV7-2; clone size: many; D gene: TRBD2; CDR3 length: 16; J gene: TRBJ2-5; CDR3 DNA: TGTGCCAGCAGCTCATGGGGGCTAGCGGGACAAGAGACCCAGTACTTC; CDR3 protein: CASSSWGLAGQETQYF
V gene: TRBV10-3; clone size: -; D gene: TRBD2; CDR3 length: 16; J gene: TRBJ2-3; CDR3 DNA: TGTGCCATCAGGAGTGTTAGCGGGAGGCACACGGATACGCAGTATTTT; CDR3 protein: CAIRSVSGRHTDTQYF
V gene: TRBV7-8; clone size: -; D gene: -; CDR3 length: 14; J gene: TRBJ2-3; CDR3 DNA: TGTGCCACACGGGTGGGGTCTAGCACAGATACGCAGTATTTT; CDR3 protein: CATRVGSSTDTQYF
V gene: TRBV20-1; clone size: -; D gene: -; CDR3 length: 15; J gene: TRBJ2-1; CDR3 DNA: TGCAGTGCTTCCCGTGCGGGATGGGGACAAAATGAGCAGTTCTTC; CDR3 protein: CSASRAGWGQNEQFF
V gene: TRBV5-1; clone size: -; D gene: -; CDR3 length: 15; J gene: TRBJ2-7; CDR3 DNA: TGCGCCAGCACCCCCGGAGGTAGTGGATTTTACGAGCAGTACTTC; CDR3 protein: CASTPGGSGFYEQYF
V gene: TRBV12-3/TRBV12-4; clone size: -; D gene: TRBD1; CDR3 length: 16; J gene: TRBJ2-7; CDR3 DNA: TGTGCCAGCAGTTTAGCTCCAGGGACAGTTAACTACGAGCAGTACTTC; CDR3 protein: CASSLAPGTVNYEQYF
V gene: TRBV7-8; clone size: few; D gene: -; CDR3 length: 19; J gene: TRBJ2-7; CDR3 DNA: TGTGCCAGCAGCCCTAGGGGACAAAGACTAGCCGATAATCCCTACGAGCAGTACTTC; CDR3 protein: CASSPRGQRLADNPYEQYF
V gene: TRBV20-1; clone size: many; D gene: TRBD2; CDR3 length: 17; J gene: TRBJ2-3; CDR3 DNA: TGCAGTGCTAGAGCACCCGGACTAGCCTCTAGCACAGATACGCAGTATTTT; CDR3 protein: CSARAPGLASSTDTQYF
V gene: TRBV20-1; clone size: -; D gene: -; CDR3 length: 13; J gene: TRBJ2-1; CDR3 DNA: TGCAGTGCTAGGGGCAGGATCTACAATGAGCAGTTCTTC; CDR3 protein: CSARGRIYNEQFF
V gene: TRBV6-1; clone size: few; D gene: -; CDR3 length: 14; J gene: TRBJ2-5; CDR3 DNA: TGTGCCACCAACCCTACAGGGAGCCGGGGGACCCAGTACTTC; CDR3 protein: CATNPTGSRGTQYF
V gene: TRBV11-2; clone size: few; D gene: TRBD2; CDR3 length: 18; J gene: TRBJ2-3; CDR3 DNA: TGTGCCAGCAGCTTAAGATTGAGACTAGCGGGCCGCACAGATACGCAGTATTTT; CDR3 protein: CASSLRLRLAGRTDTQYF
V gene: TRBV3-1; clone size: many; D gene: -; CDR3 length: 13; J gene: TRBJ2-2; CDR3 DNA: TGTGCCAGCAGCCAAACTTACACCGGGGAGCTGTTTTTT; CDR3 protein: CASSQTYTGELFF
V gene: TRBV12-3/TRBV12-4; clone size: -; D gene: -; CDR3 length: 13; J gene: TRBJ2-5; CDR3 DNA: TGTGCCAGCAGTTTTTGGGGGGAAGAGACCCAGTACTTC; CDR3 protein: CASSFWGEETQYF
V gene: TRBV2; clone size: -; D gene: TRBD1; CDR3 length: 15; J gene: TRBJ2-7; CDR3 DNA: TGTGCCAGCGGACCGGGGACAGGGGCTTCCCACGAGCAGTACTTC; CDR3 protein: CASGPGTGASHEQYF
V gene: TRBV7-6; clone size: many; D gene: TRBD1; CDR3 length: 15; J gene: TRBJ2-3; CDR3 DNA: TGTGCCAGCAGCTTCATGGACAGGGCTGCAGATACGCAGTATTTT; CDR3 protein: CASSFMDRAADTQYF
V gene: TRBV9; clone size: -; D gene: TRBD1; CDR3 length: 15; J gene: TRBJ1-5; CDR3 DNA: TGTGCCAGCAGCCGTGACAGGGAATTCAATCAGCCCCAGCATTTT; CDR3 protein: CASSRDREFNQPQHF
V gene: TRBV30; clone size: -; D gene: -; CDR3 length: 16; J gene: TRBJ2-4; CDR3 DNA: TGTGCCTGGAGTGTAGGGGGGAGAGGCCCCAAAAACATTCAGTACTTC; CDR3 protein: CAWSVGGRGPKNIQYF
V gene: TRBV20-1; clone size: few; D gene: TRBD2; CDR3 length: 15; J gene: TRBJ2-1; CDR3 DNA: TGCAGTGCTAGAACCCTAGCGGGGGGGTACAATGAGCAGTTCTTC; CDR3 protein: CSARTLAGGYNEQFF
V gene: TRBV28; clone size: few; D gene: -; CDR3 length: 15; J gene: TRBJ1-4; CDR3 DNA: TGTGCCAGCAGTTTCCCTGGGACGGCACCCGAAAAACTGTTTTTT; CDR3 protein: CASSFPGTAPEKLFF
V gene: TRBV4-3; clone size: few; D gene: TRBD1; CDR3 length: 14; J gene: TRBJ1-4; CDR3 DNA: TGCGCCAGCAGCGGCGGGACAGTAGGGGAAAAACTGTTTTTT; CDR3 protein: CASSGGTVGEKLFF
V gene: TRBV12-3/TRBV12-4; clone size: few; D gene: TRBD1; CDR3 length: 14; J gene: TRBJ1-6; CDR3 DNA: TGTGCCAGCAGGACAGGGGAGGGGAATTCACCCCTCCACTTT; CDR3 protein: CASRTGEGNSPLHF
V gene: TRBV5-1; clone size: -; D gene: TRBD1; CDR3 length: 14; J gene: TRBJ1-4; CDR3 DNA: TGCGCCAGTTCGACAGGGACTCAGAATGAAAAACTGTTTTTT; CDR3 protein: CASSTGTQNEKLFF
V gene: TRBV20-1; clone size: few; D gene: -; CDR3 length: 14; J gene: TRBJ2-5; CDR3 DNA: TGCAGTGCTAGCCTTGGCCAGTACCAAGAGACCCAGTACTTC; CDR3 protein: CSASLGQYQETQYF
V gene: TRBV6-1; clone size: few; D gene: TRBD1; CDR3 length: 13; J gene: TRBJ2-7; CDR3 DNA: TGTGCCAGCCAGGGACAGAGCTCCTACGAGCAGTACTTC; CDR3 protein: CASQGQSSYEQYF